This is a list of T cell receptor beta chains from one sample in a study of Graves' ophthalmopathy and Graves' hyperthyroidism. Using its own MiXCR run on the multiplex PCR reads, TCRdb lists one record per CDR3 protein. The repertoire holds around 1.1 million distinct CDR3 sequences, with 35% to 40% as singletons. The sequenced material came from peripheral blood or thyroid tissue (not recorded which). The source of these receptors is an adult man with Graves' hyperthyroidism. CDR3s include the opening cysteine and the closing phenylalanine or tryptophan. The D gene is left open where the match is weak. Clone size, where shown, is once, few, many, or a class for clones that have expanded.

j_call clone_size v_call d_call cdr3_aa cdr3_nt
TRBJ1-4 few TRBV5-6 TRBD1 CASSFGGQGKKLFF TGTGCCAGCAGCTTTGGCGGACAGGGGAAAAAACTGTTTTTT
TRBJ1-2 few TRBV29-1 . CSAPGMWGYTF TGCAGCGCCCCAGGGATGTGGGGCTACACCTTC
TRBJ1-3 few TRBV7-3 . CASSLYAGSGNTIYF TGTGCCAGCAGCTTATACGCTGGGTCTGGAAACACCATATATTTT
TRBJ1-3 many TRBV10-3 . CAISERGSDSGNTIYF TGTGCCATCAGTGAGAGGGGCTCGGACTCTGGAAACACCATATATTTT
TRBJ2-5 . TRBV10-2 . CASSQDFRGETQYF TGTGCCAGCAGCCAAGATTTCCGGGGGGAGACCCAGTACTTC
TRBJ2-3 few TRBV10-3 . CATAGPAGDTQYF TGTGCCACCGCCGGCCCCGCAGGAGATACGCAGTATTTT
TRBJ2-5 . TRBV28 . CASSLGWNTLETQYF TGTGCCAGCAGTTTGGGGTGGAATACGTTAGAGACCCAGTACTTC
TRBJ1-5 . TRBV9 . CASSLGISGCQNQPQHF TGTGCCAGCAGCTTAGGGATCTCAGGTTGTCAGAATCAGCCCCAGCATTTT
TRBJ2-3 few TRBV10-3 TRBD1 CAIKWGQGIDTQYF TGTGCCATCAAATGGGGACAGGGGATCGATACGCAGTATTTT
TRBJ2-3 . TRBV2 . CASSDSKTTQYF TGTGCCAGCAGCGACTCTAAAACCACGCAGTATTTT
TRBJ1-2 . TRBV9 . CASSVKLDSNYGYTF TGTGCCAGCAGCGTGAAGTTGGACTCTAACTATGGCTACACCTTC
TRBJ1-2 many TRBV4-3 TRBD1 CASSQDLQGASYGYTF TGCGCCAGCAGCCAAGATCTGCAGGGGGCGTCCTATGGCTACACCTTC
TRBJ2-2 . TRBV7-8 . CASSPIRTAANTGELFF TGTGCCAGCAGCCCGATAAGGACGGCTGCGAACACCGGGGAGCTGTTTTTT
TRBJ2-2 . TRBV6-2/TRBV6-3 . CASTQGPYTGELFF TGTGCCAGCACCCAGGGTCCTTACACCGGGGAGCTGTTTTTT
TRBJ2-7 . TRBV7-8 TRBD1 CASSLEGQGAREQYF TGTGCCAGCAGCTTAGAGGGACAGGGGGCCCGCGAGCAGTACTTC
TRBJ1-1 few TRBV7-3 . CASSLESTNTEAFF TGTGCCAGCAGCTTAGAATCGACGAACACTGAAGCTTTCTTT
TRBJ2-7 once TRBV20-1 TRBD1 CSASKDRGYEQYF TGCAGTGCTAGTAAGGACAGGGGCTACGAGCAGTACTTC
TRBJ2-5 many TRBV7-9 . CASRNPPGTDKEETQYF TGTGCCAGCAGAAACCCACCCGGGACCGATAAAGAAGAGACCCAGTACTTC
TRBJ1-1 . TRBV24-1 . CATSDSGMNTEAFF TGTGCCACCAGTGATTCAGGCATGAACACTGAAGCTTTCTTT
TRBJ1-2 few TRBV10-3 TRBD1 CAISFIRQGGGYTF TGTGCCATCAGTTTTATTCGACAGGGCGGAGGCTACACCTTC
TRBJ1-2 once TRBV29-1 . CSLAGDNNYGYTF TGCAGCTTAGCAGGGGATAATAACTATGGCTACACCTTC
TRBJ2-5 . TRBV29-1 TRBD1 CSVVGQGGETQYF TGCAGCGTTGTGGGACAGGGAGGCGAGACCCAGTACTTC
TRBJ2-7 . TRBV7-9 . CASRLESTYEQYF TGTGCCAGCCGCCTCGAATCTACCTACGAGCAGTACTTC
TRBJ1-1 . TRBV11-2 . CASSLRTTPTNTEAFF TGTGCCAGCAGCTTAAGGACGACACCGACGAACACTGAAGCTTTCTTT
TRBJ1-3 few TRBV29-1 . CSVVRGLEAFFGNTIYF .
TRBJ2-7 . TRBV29-1 TRBD1 CSSQGRRPYEQYF TGCAGCTCACAGGGGCGACGGCCCTACGAGCAGTACTTC
TRBJ1-2 . TRBV4-1 TRBD1 CASSQDPGTGGGYTF TGCGCCAGCAGCCAAGACCCCGGGACAGGGGGCGGCTACACCTTC
TRBJ2-7 many TRBV20-1 . CSARGGDKGSTIEQYF TGCAGTGCTAGGGGGGGCGACAAGGGGAGTACGATCGAGCAGTACTTC
TRBJ1-2 many TRBV20-1 . CSARVKGYGYTF TGCAGTGCTAGAGTGAAGGGTTATGGCTACACCTTC
TRBJ2-5 many TRBV6-5 TRBD1 CASSQTDRAEETQYF TGTGCCAGCAGTCAAACAGACAGGGCCGAGGAGACCCAGTACTTC